The rows below give T cell receptor beta chains drawn from one sample of a study of blood T cell repertoires in COVID-19. Sequencing was performed with immunoSEQ multiplex PCR; in TCRdb, only in-frame clones are kept and a portion is missing. The data contain under 65,000 clones, 90% of them singletons. Material: peripheral blood. The source of these receptors is an elderly woman with active COVID-19. Both conserved end residues are part of each CDR3. Fields, in order: J gene, V gene, clone size, D gene, CDR3 DNA, CDR3 protein. D genes are given only for firm matches. Clone size appears in some rows only: once, few, many, or a class for an expanded clone.

J gene: TRBJ2-1
V gene: TRBV5-4
clone size: NA
D gene: NA
CDR3 DNA: TGTGCCAGCAGCTTGGCGGGGGGCCCTCCTTATGAGCAGTTCTTC
CDR3 protein: CASSLAGGPPYEQFF

J gene: TRBJ1-2
V gene: TRBV6-2/TRBV6-3
clone size: NA
D gene: TRBD1
CDR3 DNA: TGTGCCAGCAGTCACCGGGACAGCTATGGCTACACCTTC
CDR3 protein: CASSHRDSYGYTF

J gene: TRBJ1-1
V gene: TRBV6-1
clone size: NA
D gene: NA
CDR3 DNA: TGTGCCAGCAGTGAGCAGGGACAATGGGACACTGAAGCTTTCTTT
CDR3 protein: CASSEQGQWDTEAFF

J gene: TRBJ2-4
V gene: TRBV6-1
clone size: NA
D gene: TRBD2
CDR3 DNA: TGTGCCAGCAGTGACGGGGGGGCGGAGGGGACCAAAAACATTCAGTACTTC
CDR3 protein: CASSDGGAEGTKNIQYF

J gene: TRBJ2-3
V gene: TRBV10-3
clone size: NA
D gene: NA
CDR3 DNA: TGTGCCATCAGTGAGAAGGGGCAGATGGGCGCAGATACGCAGTATTTT
CDR3 protein: CAISEKGQMGADTQYF

J gene: TRBJ1-4
V gene: TRBV7-6
clone size: NA
D gene: TRBD1
CDR3 DNA: TGTGCCAGCAGCTCCGGGACAGTCCCGGCACAACTGTTTTTT
CDR3 protein: CASSSGTVPAQLFF

J gene: TRBJ2-2
V gene: TRBV10-1
clone size: NA
D gene: NA
CDR3 DNA: TGCGCCAGCGGAACCCAGGTCCCCACCGGGGAGCTGTTTTTT
CDR3 protein: CASGTQVPTGELFF

J gene: TRBJ2-2
V gene: TRBV19
clone size: once
D gene: NA
CDR3 DNA: TGTGCCAGTAGTATAAAGGGGGGGGTCGCCGGGGAGCTGTTTTTT
CDR3 protein: CASSIKGGVAGELFF

J gene: TRBJ2-1
V gene: TRBV4-1
clone size: NA
D gene: NA
CDR3 DNA: TGCGCCAGCAGCCAAGGGATGACTAGGCGGGTCTACAATGAGCAGTTCTTC
CDR3 protein: CASSQGMTRRVYNEQFF

J gene: TRBJ1-2
V gene: TRBV27
clone size: NA
D gene: NA
CDR3 DNA: TGTGCCAGCAGTTTACGACAGGACGCCTATGGCTACACCTTC
CDR3 protein: CASSLRQDAYGYTF

J gene: TRBJ2-7
V gene: TRBV27
clone size: NA
D gene: NA
CDR3 DNA: TGTGCCAGCAGTTTTAGGGCGGGACAGTTACCCTACGAGCAGTACTTC
CDR3 protein: CASSFRAGQLPYEQYF

J gene: TRBJ2-5
V gene: TRBV5-5
clone size: NA
D gene: NA
CDR3 DNA: TGTGCCAGCAGCCCCGGCGAAGCGGATGTACAAGAGACCCAGTACTTC
CDR3 protein: CASSPGEADVQETQYF

J gene: TRBJ2-3
V gene: TRBV19
clone size: NA
D gene: TRBD2
CDR3 DNA: TGTGCTAGCTCGGCTGGGATTAGCGGGAGGGCGATCACAGATACGCAGTATTTT
CDR3 protein: CASSAGISGRAITDTQYF

J gene: TRBJ2-3
V gene: TRBV30
clone size: NA
D gene: TRBD2
CDR3 DNA: TGTGCCTGGAGTGGGACTAGCGGGAGTACGGAGACGCAGTATTTT
CDR3 protein: CAWSGTSGSTETQYF

J gene: TRBJ2-7
V gene: TRBV6-6
clone size: NA
D gene: NA
CDR3 DNA: TGTGCCAGCAGTTACAAGGGGGACAACGAGCAGTACTTC
CDR3 protein: CASSYKGDNEQYF

J gene: TRBJ2-5
V gene: TRBV11-2
clone size: NA
D gene: TRBD1
CDR3 DNA: TGTGCCAGCAGCACGGGACAGGGGACCCAGTACTTC
CDR3 protein: CASSTGQGTQYF

J gene: TRBJ2-7
V gene: TRBV11-2
clone size: NA
D gene: TRBD1
CDR3 DNA: TGTGCCAGCAGCTCCGACAGGGGCGAGCAGTACTTC
CDR3 protein: CASSSDRGEQYF

J gene: TRBJ2-2
V gene: TRBV4-1
clone size: NA
D gene: NA
CDR3 DNA: TGCGCCAGCAGCCCAACGTTTAGGACAGTGAACACCGGGGAGCTGTTTTTT
CDR3 protein: CASSPTFRTVNTGELFF

J gene: TRBJ2-5
V gene: TRBV6-5
clone size: NA
D gene: TRBD1
CDR3 DNA: TGTGCCAGCAGCCGGTCGGGACAGAGGGGGGAGACCCAGTACTTC
CDR3 protein: CASSRSGQRGETQYF

J gene: TRBJ2-2
V gene: TRBV6-2/TRBV6-3
clone size: NA
D gene: TRBD2
CDR3 DNA: TGTGCCAGCAGTCCCCCTAGCGGGAAGGGGGAGCTGTTTTTT
CDR3 protein: CASSPPSGKGELFF

J gene: TRBJ1-3
V gene: TRBV25-1
clone size: once
D gene: TRBD1
CDR3 DNA: TGTGCCAGCAGAGGGACAGACCTTCTAAGCTCTGGAAACACCATATATTTT
CDR3 protein: CASRGTDLLSSGNTIYF

J gene: TRBJ2-1
V gene: TRBV28
clone size: NA
D gene: TRBD1
CDR3 DNA: TGTGCCAGCAGTTCAGGACAGGGTAGGAATGAGCAGTTCTTC
CDR3 protein: CASSSGQGRNEQFF

J gene: TRBJ1-2
V gene: TRBV29-1
clone size: NA
D gene: NA
CDR3 DNA: TGCAGCGTTGATGGCAGGGTACGGGATGGCTACACCTTC
CDR3 protein: CSVDGRVRDGYTF

J gene: TRBJ2-3
V gene: TRBV11-2
clone size: few
D gene: TRBD2
CDR3 DNA: TGTGCCAGCAGCGTGCGGGGGGGCCTTAGTCCTGATACGCAGTATTTT
CDR3 protein: CASSVRGGLSPDTQYF

J gene: TRBJ2-2
V gene: TRBV5-1
clone size: NA
D gene: TRBD1
CDR3 DNA: TGCGCCAGCAGCTTGGGGGACAGGGCTAACACCGGGGAGCTGTTTTTT
CDR3 protein: CASSLGDRANTGELFF

J gene: TRBJ2-1
V gene: TRBV18
clone size: NA
D gene: TRBD2
CDR3 DNA: TGTGCCAGCTCACCGGGACTAGCCTACAATGAGCAGTTCTTC
CDR3 protein: CASSPGLAYNEQFF

J gene: TRBJ2-7
V gene: TRBV5-4
clone size: NA
D gene: TRBD1
CDR3 DNA: TGTGCCAGCAGCTTGCGGGGACAGGGGCCTCACGAGCAGTACTTC
CDR3 protein: CASSLRGQGPHEQYF

J gene: TRBJ1-6
V gene: TRBV12-3/TRBV12-4
clone size: NA
D gene: TRBD1
CDR3 DNA: TGTGCCAGCAAAAACTCAGGGGGTTCACCCCTCCACTTT
CDR3 protein: CASKNSGGSPLHF

J gene: TRBJ2-1
V gene: TRBV27
clone size: NA
D gene: TRBD2
CDR3 DNA: TGTGCCAGCAGTACGGGGGGAGGTAAGGCGCACAATGAGCAGTTCTTC
CDR3 protein: CASSTGGGKAHNEQFF